The clone carrying this T cell receptor (beta chain) was found a few times. Its antigen is not known. The method was immunoSEQ multiplex PCR; TCRdb's version includes in-frame clones alone and lacks a portion of them. In the table there are about 45,000 clones, over 60% of which are singletons. The CDR3 is 15 amino acids. CDR1 MNHEY and CDR2 SVGAGI come from the germline V gene. Trimming took 6 bases from V and 7 from J; bases not matched to a gene: 7. The sample belongs to a study of T cell responses to AZD1222 COVID-19 vaccine. Study conclusions and caveats: White British donors predominated, females outnumbered males, and clonal diversity was possibly underestimated.

The V call is TRBV6-5, the J call TRBJ2-2; the match to TRBD2 covers 11 bases. The clonotype was recovered from an adult in good health. The sequenced sample was peripheral blood, obtained on day 0 of AZD1222 vaccination. Here the CDR3 reads CASSLLAGAGGELFF. In DNA form, the CDR3 reads TGTGCCAGCAGCCTACTAGCGGGGGCCGGCGGGGAGCTGTTTTTT.